The 15 T cell receptor beta chains below come from one sample, sequenced in a study of blood T cell repertoires in COVID-19. Data came from immunoSEQ multiplex PCR; TCRdb stores just in-frame clones and leaves some out. Found here are about 130,000 clones, 88% of them singletons; the top ten hold over 1%. Material: peripheral blood. These receptors originate from a woman at least 80 years old with acute or convalescent COVID-19.

The chain recombines TRBV11-1 with TRBJ1-3; D possibly corresponds to TRBD1 (5 bases). CDR3 size: 14 residues. CDR1 is SGHAT and CDR2 is FQDESV in the germline V gene (reference sequence). Trimming removed 8 bases at V and 3 bases at J, with 14 bases between. CDR3: CASSLGAYGNTIYF. The CDR3 DNA follows: TGTGCCAGCTCGCTTGGGGCTTATGGAAACACCATATATTTT.

The rearrangement links TRBV19 to TRBJ2-2, with TRBD1 matching 8 bases. The CDR3 is made up of 16 amino acids. From germline, CDR1 is LNHDA and CDR2 SQIVND (reference sequence). The V segment lost 6 bases and the J segment 6 bases; nucleotides outside the gene matches: 12. The CDR3: CASRPPWTGFAGELFF. In DNA form, the CDR3 reads TGTGCCAGTAGGCCCCCGTGGACAGGGTTCGCCGGGGAGCTGTTTTTT.

V gene TRBV4-2 combines with J gene TRBJ2-1; TRBD2 is a possible D gene (5 bases). CDR3 size: 16 residues. The V end was cut by 0 bases, the J end by 4 bases, with 13 bases between. Germline CDR1 reads LGHNA; CDR2 reads YNFKEQ. In DNA, the CDR3 is TGTGCCAGCAGCCAAGATCCTAGCTTGGCATACAATGAGCAGTTCTTC. Translation gives CASSQDPSLAYNEQFF.

This sequence joins TRBV5-1 and TRBJ1-4; 9 bases agree with TRBD1. Per germline, CDR1 SGHRS and CDR2 YFSETQ. V lost 2 bases, J lost 6 bases, and 2 bases stayed unmatched. This CDR3 comprises 14 residues. In DNA form, the CDR3 reads TGCGCCAGCAGCTTCGACAGGGGGGATGAAAAACTGTTTTTT. This encodes CASSFDRGDEKLFF.

The CDR3 sequence: CASSSGPKNIQYF. The CDR3 DNA reads as TGCGCCAGCTCGTCAGGTCCCAAAAACATTCAGTACTTC. This rearrangement joins TRBV5-1 to TRBJ2-4; D gene uncertain. Germline CDR1 reads SGHRS; CDR2 reads YFSETQ. The CDR3 is 13 amino acids. Trimming removed 7 bases from V and 2 bases from J, with 10 bases in between.

The chain is built from TRBV4-1 and TRBJ2-1, with a tentative D call TRBD2 (6 bases). Trimming removed 2 bases at V and 14 bases at J, with 16 bases between. Germline CDR1 reads MGHRA; CDR2 reads YSYEKL. The CDR3 runs 13 residues. The CDR3 DNA sequence: TGCGCCAGCAGCCAACTTCCCGGGAGTAGGGAGTTCTTC. Its protein is CASSQLPGSREFF.

The chain is built from TRBV7-9 and TRBJ1-2; no clear D gene. Between the trimmed V and J ends, which lost 2 bases and 6 bases, there was a span of 10 bases. The CDR3 sequence is 13 residues long. Germline lookup yields CDR1 SEHNR and CDR2 FQNEAQ (reference sequence). The CDR3 is CASSLSSEDGYTF. Here the CDR3 DNA reads TGTGCCAGCAGCTTAAGCTCGGAGGATGGCTACACCTTC.

The V call is TRBV5-4, the J call TRBJ2-5; D is possibly TRBD2 (6 bases). Germline CDR1 and CDR2: SGHNT and YYREEE (reference sequence). The CDR3 runs 15 residues. V was shortened by 4 bases and J by 5 bases, with 18 bases between the two germline ends. DNA for the CDR3: TGTGCCAGCAGCCGAGGGACTCGGCAGGGTGAGACCCAGTACTTC. Its protein is CASSRGTRQGETQYF.

The chain joins TRBV7-8 to TRBJ1-1; D not resolved. The V gene's germline CDR1 is SGHVS and CDR2 FQNEAQ. V lost 2 bases, J lost 0 bases, and 10 bases lay in between. This CDR3 contains 15 residues. The CDR3, as DNA: TGTGCCAGCAGCTTAACAGCCTCTATGAACACTGAAGCTTTCTTT. Translating it yields CASSLTASMNTEAFF. The variable domain in full, with the rest retrieved from reference TRBV7-8 and TRBJ1-1, is GAGVSQSPRYKVAKRGQDVALRCDPISGHVSLFWYQQALGQGPEFLTYFQNEAQLDKSGLPSDRFFAERPEGSVSTLKIQRTQQEDSAVYLCASSLTASMNTEAFFGQGTRLTVV.

The J gene is TRBJ2-1, the V gene TRBV13; 9 bases agree with TRBD1. Germline CDR1 and CDR2: PRHDT and FYEKMQ (reference sequence). The CDR3 is 16 residues long. The V and J ends lost 5 bases and 6 bases, in that order; junction bases with no gene match: 11. The CDR3 DNA reads as TGTGCCAGCAGCCCCCCCGGGACAGGGAGACCCAATGAGCAGTTCTTC. Its translation: CASSPPGTGRPNEQFF. Combining the CDR3 with reference TRBV13 and TRBJ2-1 gives the whole variable domain AAGVIQSPRHLIKEKRETATLKCYPIPRHDTVYWYQQGPGQDPQFLISFYEKMQSDKGSIPDRFSAQQFSDYHSELNMSSLELGDSALYFCASSPPGTGRPNEQFFGPGTRLTVL.

The chain combines TRBV24-1 with TRBJ2-2, with D possibly TRBD1 on 7 matching bases. This CDR3 is 18 amino acids long. Trimming pared 5 bases from V and 3 bases from J, leaving 21 bases between. CDR1 is KGHDR, CDR2 SFDVKD, per germline. CDR3 bases: TGTGCCACCAGTGGGGGACATACCCCCAGGGGGGACACCGGGGAGCTGTTTTTT. Protein sequence: CATSGGHTPRGDTGELFF.

This chain joins TRBV29-1 and TRBJ2-4; 7 nucleotides agree with TRBD1. Germline CDR1 reads SQVTM; CDR2 reads ANQGSEA. J was trimmed by 8 bases and V by 4 bases; bases with no gene match: 8. The CDR3 has 13 residues. This CDR3 is CSVVLDRPDIQYF. CDR3 nucleotide sequence: TGCAGCGTTGTTCTGGACAGGCCAGACATTCAGTACTTC.

V usage is TRBV29-1 and J usage is TRBJ1-2; D is perhaps TRBD1 (5 bases). Deletions cut 4 bases from V and 1 base from J, with 7 bases between. This CDR3 contains 12 residues. Germline V gene lookup returns CDR1 SQVTM and CDR2 ANQGSEA. CDR3 DNA: TGCAGCGTTGGACAGTTTAACTATGGCTACACCTTC. Translating it yields CSVGQFNYGYTF.

The rearrangement uses TRBV10-1 and TRBJ1-5, with 12 bases that match TRBD1. CDR1 is WNHNN, CDR2 SYGVQD, per germline (reference sequence). Trimming cost V 0 bases and J 3 bases; bases outside gene matches: 15. CDR3 length equals 21 residues. CDR3 coding DNA: TGCGCCAGCAGTGAGTCGTGGGACAGGGGGCCCCCTGGGCAAGTCAATCAGCCCCAGCATTTT. Translated, it gives CASSESWDRGPPGQVNQPQHF.

V gene TRBV5-4 combines with J gene TRBJ2-3, with 8 bases that match TRBD1. J gave up 5 bases and V 0 bases, and 5 bases lay outside the gene matches. Germline V gene data show CDR1 as SGHNT and CDR2 as YYREEE (reference sequence). The CDR3 contains 15 residues. DNA of the CDR3: TGTGCCAGCAGCTTGGTTGGACAGGGTAAAGATACGCAGTATTTT. This codes for CASSLVGQGKDTQYF.